The 5 T cell receptor beta chains in this list originate from one sample, sequenced in a study of blood T cell repertoires in COVID-19 (dated by TCRdb to the early 2020s). The method was the immunoSEQ multiplex PCR assay. This is the immuneACCESS table as TCRdb keeps it, with only in-frame sequences that have V and J called. A part of the clones is gone; compared with another copy, unresolved V genes explain less than half, and the rest is unexplained. This sample lists a few hundred thousand clones; almost 90% were detected once. The ten largest clones take up 2% to 2.5% of the sample. Sequencing was done on a sample of peripheral blood. The receptors here all came from an older woman with COVID-19, enrolled during active disease.

As concerns this clone: Its ends do not fully match the called genes, so a read error is possible. The chain couples TRBV19 to TRBJ1-1, with 12 positions matching TRBD1. This CDR3 comprises 17 residues. Germline V gene data show CDR1 as LNHDA and CDR2 as SQIVND (reference sequence). CDR3 in DNA: TGTGCCAGTACCCGGCGGGGACAGGGGGCTCTGAAGACTGAAGCTTTCTTT. Protein sequence: CASTRRGQGALKTEAFF.

The chain joins TRBV7-3 to TRBJ1-1; 7 nucleotides line up with TRBD1. V lost 4 bases and J lost 6; bases outside the gene matches: 11. Germline V lookup: CDR1 SGHTA, CDR2 FQGTGA. The CDR3 is 15 amino acids. The CDR3 sequence: CASSSRGETGAEAFF. The CDR3 nucleotides read TGTGCCAGCAGCTCACGCGGTGAAACAGGGGCTGAAGCTTTCTTT.

DNA for the CDR3: TGTGCCAGCAGCCTCGTAGGACAGAGGTCGACCTACAATGAGCAGTTCTTC. Protein: CASSLVGQRSTYNEQFF. The gene calls are TRBV5-5 and TRBJ2-1; D possibly corresponds to TRBD1 (6 bases). The CDR3 extends over 17 amino acids. The V gene's germline CDR1 is SGHKS and CDR2 YYEKEE (reference sequence). Trimming removed 4 bases at V and 2 bases at J, with 19 bases between.

This clone occurred once. V usage is TRBV7-8 and J usage is TRBJ2-7; 10 nucleotides align to TRBD1. CDR3 size: 16 residues. Germline trimming cut 3 bases from V and 1 base from J; bases unmatched to any gene: 6. CDR1 SGHVS and CDR2 FQNEAQ come from the germline V gene. The DNA for the CDR3 is TGTGCCAGCAGCTTCGGAAGGACAGGGGGATCCTACGAGCAGTACTTC. Amino acids: CASSFGRTGGSYEQYF. The complete variable domain, with remaining parts taken from reference TRBV7-8 and TRBJ2-7, reads GAGVSQSPRYKVAKRGQDVALRCDPISGHVSLFWYQQALGQGPEFLTYFQNEAQLDKSGLPSDRFFAERPEGSVSTLKIQRTQQEDSAVYLCASSFGRTGGSYEQYFGPGTRLTVT.

The sample holds many counts of this clone. This chain uses TRBV24-1 with TRBJ2-6; 8 positions agree with TRBD1. The CDR3 contains 17 residues. V lost 4 bases, J lost 2 bases, and 6 bases stayed unmatched. Per the germline V gene, CDR1 is KGHDR and CDR2 is SFDVKD. Here the CDR3 reads CATSDGQGTPGANVLTF. In nucleotides, the CDR3 is TGTGCCACCAGTGACGGACAGGGTACGCCTGGGGCCAACGTCCTGACTTTC.